This T cell receptor beta chain was captured in a study of blood T cell repertoires in COVID-19. Libraries were prepared by immunoSEQ multiplex PCR; TCRdb keeps only in-frame clonotypes and omits some of them. Found here are 250,000 to 300,000 clones, 70% to 90% of them singletons; the top ten hold around 15%. Germline V lookup: CDR1 SNHLY, CDR2 FYNNEI. V lost 4 bases and J 2 bases, leaving 11 bases between the germline ends. The CDR3 totals 15 residues. The sequencing sample was made of PBMCs or T cells enriched from blood (not recorded which). The clonotype originates from a man younger than 35 who had recovered from COVID-19. The J gene is TRBJ2-2, the V gene TRBV2; no reliable D call. The CDR3 loop is CASSGETFNTGELFF. CDR3 sequence (DNA): TGTGCCAGCAGTGGAGAAACTTTCAACACCGGGGAGCTGTTTTTT.